These 11 T cell receptor beta chains were sequenced from one sample in a study of T-cell memory formation after mild COVID-19. TCRdb re-derived calls from the 5' RACE reads in MiXCR, one entry per CDR3 protein. Of 400,000 to 500,000 distinct CDR3 sequences listed, 24% are singletons. The sequencing sample was made of PBMCs or a T cell subset sorted from them (not recorded which). The receptors shown here come from an adult woman who had mild COVID-19 (a few samples of this study predate the infection). Cell type and time point are not known.

J is TRBJ1-5 and V is TRBV12-3 or TRBV12-4, with a possible D match to TRBD1 (6 bases). The CDR3 is 14 amino acids. Trimming removed 7 bases from V and 0 bases from J, with 10 bases in between. DNA for the CDR3: TGTGCCAGCACCAAGGGGGATAGCAATCAGCCCCAGCATTTT. Amino acid sequence: CASTKGDSNQPQHF.

This clonotype has a handful of counts. The chain uses TRBV12-3 or TRBV12-4 and TRBJ2-7, with a tentative D call TRBD2 (5 bases). CDR3 length: 15 residues. Trimming pared 2 bases from V and 1 base from J, leaving 12 bases between. The CDR3 sequence is CASSLREGKSYEQYF. CDR3 coding DNA: TGTGCCAGCAGTTTAAGAGAGGGCAAGTCCTACGAGCAGTACTTC.

The rearrangement links TRBV20-1 to TRBJ2-1; 10 nucleotides line up with TRBD1. J lost 6 bases, V lost 1 base, and 9 bases had no gene match. The CDR3 length is 16 residues. The V gene's germline CDR1 is DFQATT and CDR2 SNEGSKA (reference sequence). CDR3 protein: CSARALRGTGVNEQFF. The DNA of the CDR3 is TGCAGTGCTAGAGCCCTAAGGGGGACAGGGGTCAATGAGCAGTTCTTC.

The chain combines TRBV4-1 with TRBJ2-7, with D possibly being TRBD1 (6 bases). The CDR3 has 17 residues. Trimming took off 5 bases at V and 4 bases at J, with 24 bases between the two ends. Germline V gene lookup returns CDR1 MGHRA and CDR2 YSYEKL. CDR3 sequence: CASSSPPGYDRSYEQYF. The CDR3 DNA reads as TGCGCCAGCAGCTCCCCTCCCGGATACGACAGGAGTTACGAGCAGTACTTC.

The V gene is TRBV20-1, the J gene TRBJ2-5, with D perhaps matching TRBD2 (7 bases). Germline loops: CDR1 DFQATT, CDR2 SNEGSKA (reference sequence). The V gene lost 2 bases and the J gene lost 2 bases, with 12 bases spanning the gap. CDR3 length: 14 residues. This chain's CDR3 is CSARLAGAQETQYF. CDR3 bases: TGCAGTGCTAGACTGGCGGGGGCACAAGAGACCCAGTACTTC.

This clonotype has a handful of counts. V and J are TRBV24-1 and TRBJ1-4; TRBD1 is a possible D gene (5 bases). The CDR3 sequence is 13 residues long. Germline loops: CDR1 KGHDR, CDR2 SFDVKD. Trimming cost V 4 bases and J 11 bases, with 13 bases left between them. Here the CDR3 DNA reads TGTGCCACCAGTGAAGAAGGGGTCGGGAAACTGTTTTTT. It is translated as CATSEEGVGKLFF.

The chain carries TRBV7-2 and TRBJ2-7; 7 bases fit TRBD2. CDR1 SGHTA and CDR2 FQGNSA come from the germline V gene. The CDR3 length is 15 residues. Germline trimming cut 2 bases from V and 3 bases from J; bases unmatched to any gene: 7. CDR3 amino acids: CASSLNPAGVYEQYF. Written as DNA, the CDR3 is TGTGCCAGCAGCTTAAATCCGGCGGGAGTCTACGAGCAGTACTTC.

This clonotype showed up just a few times. The CDR3 nucleotides are TGTGCCAGTAGTATAGAGATTTATGGCTACACCTTC. This gives the protein CASSIEIYGYTF. The V and J genes are TRBV19 and TRBJ1-2, with no clear D. CDR3 size: 12 residues. The V end was cut by 0 bases, the J end by 5 bases, with 4 bases between. Germline CDR1 is LNHDA and CDR2 is SQIVND (reference sequence).

The gene calls are TRBV10-3 and TRBJ1-4; D is undetermined. V lost 0 bases and J 8 bases, leaving 13 bases between the germline ends. The germline CDR1 and CDR2 sequences are ENHRY and SYGVKD. The CDR3 spans 15 residues. CDR3 DNA: TGTGCCATCAGTGAGTCGAGGAACGGACCCGAAAAACTGTTTTTT. Translating it yields CAISESRNGPEKLFF.

The chain employs TRBV29-1 and TRBJ1-2, with TRBD1 identical over 12 bases. CDR3 length: 14 residues. V gave up 3 bases and J gave up 7 bases; unmatched junction bases: 6. Germline CDR1 is SQVTM and CDR2 is ANQGSEA. The CDR3 sequence: CSVDGDRGHGGYTF. The CDR3 bases are TGCAGCGTTGATGGGGACAGGGGGCATGGTGGCTACACCTTC.

The chain links TRBV7-6 to TRBJ2-3; a possible D gene is TRBD2 (6 bases). V shed 5 bases and J shed 3 bases, with 18 bases lying between them. The CDR3 has 16 amino acids. Germline V gene lookup returns CDR1 SGHVS and CDR2 FNYEAQ. DNA for the CDR3: TGTGCCAGCAGCCGAAAAGGAGGGTCGGGGACAGATACGCAGTATTTT. This encodes CASSRKGGSGTDTQYF.